Reported below is one T cell receptor beta chain. Antigen specificity is unknown. The data were taken from a study of cytomegalovirus exposure and HLA in healthy donors. A multiplex PCR was run with 60 Vbeta primers and 13 Jbeta primers. Using immunoSEQ multiplex PCR, the repertoire was profiled, and TCRdb retains in-frame clones only, with some absent. Of about 140,000 clones listed, 60% to 75% are singletons. J lost 7 bases, V lost 5 bases, and 17 bases had no gene match. The CDR3 runs to 17 residues. Germline assignment: CDR1 SGHNT and CDR2 YENEEA. Broader study findings: Among donors in an Asian-associated ancestry cluster, a later analysis reportedly found fewer N-insertions than the roughly 730-donor mean. Common viral pathogens seemed, in a later analysis, to connect with several of the most significant clusters.

The sample comprised PBMCs. This chain uses TRBV11-3 with TRBJ2-1, with TRBD1 matching 7 bases. This sequence originates from a human donor in good health. In nucleotides, the CDR3 is TGTGCCAGCAGCCAAACCAAACAGGGGAGTTCAGTGAATGAGCAGTTCTTC. This sequence encodes CASSQTKQGSSVNEQFF.